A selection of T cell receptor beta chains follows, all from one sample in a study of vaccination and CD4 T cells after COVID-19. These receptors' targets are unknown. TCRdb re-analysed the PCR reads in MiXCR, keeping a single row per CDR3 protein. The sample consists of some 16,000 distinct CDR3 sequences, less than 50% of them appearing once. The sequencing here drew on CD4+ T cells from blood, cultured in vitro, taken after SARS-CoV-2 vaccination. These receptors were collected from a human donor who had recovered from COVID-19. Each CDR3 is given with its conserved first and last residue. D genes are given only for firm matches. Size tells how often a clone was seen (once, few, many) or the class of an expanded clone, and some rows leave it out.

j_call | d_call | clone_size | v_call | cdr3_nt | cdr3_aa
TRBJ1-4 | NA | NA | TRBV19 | TGTGCCAGTAGAACCACCGGGCCTGCAACTAATGAAAAACTGTTTTTT | CASRTTGPATNEKLFF
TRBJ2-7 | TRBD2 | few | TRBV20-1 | TGCAGTGCCCATGGGACTAGCGGGATATCCAACGAGCAGTACTTC | CSAHGTSGISNEQYF
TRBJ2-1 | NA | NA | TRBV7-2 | TGTGCCAGCAGCTTAGGGGCAGACAATGAGCAGTTCTTC | CASSLGADNEQFF
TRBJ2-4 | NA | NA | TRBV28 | TGTGCCAGCAGACCCCCAGGGTCGGGGACCAAAAACTTTCAGTACTTC | CASRPPGSGTKNFQYF
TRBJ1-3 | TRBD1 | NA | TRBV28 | TGTGCCAGCAGTAGACCGGGACAGGGACACTCTGGAAACACCATATATTTT | CASSRPGQGHSGNTIYF
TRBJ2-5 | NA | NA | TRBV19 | TGTGCCAGTAGTTTAGGGTTGGCCCAGTACTTC | CASSLGLAQYF
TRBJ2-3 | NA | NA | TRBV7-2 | TGTGCCAGCAGGCTTACGGGGGAGGGGGGAGATACGCAGTATTTT | CASRLTGEGGDTQYF
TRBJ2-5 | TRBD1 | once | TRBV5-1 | TGCGCCAGCAGCTGGGGGACAGGCAGCCAAGAGACCCAGTACTTC | CASSWGTGSQETQYF
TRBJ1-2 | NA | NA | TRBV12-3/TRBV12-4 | TGTGCCACCGTACAAGTAGGGGGTTCTGCTGGCTACACCTTC | CATVQVGGSAGYTF
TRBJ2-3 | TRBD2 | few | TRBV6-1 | TGTGCCAGCAGTGGTGGGAGGGCCGGGTCGACAGATACGCAGTATTTT | CASSGGRAGSTDTQYF
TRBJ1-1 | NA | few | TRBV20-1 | TGCAGTGCTAGACCCTGGGAGCGCGTCATTGAAGCTTTCTTT | CSARPWERVIEAFF
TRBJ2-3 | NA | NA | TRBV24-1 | TGTGCCACCAGTGATAGGGCGGGCACAGATACGCAGTATTTT | CATSDRAGTDTQYF
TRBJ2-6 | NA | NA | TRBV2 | TGTGCCAGCAGTGTCGGGACCGCGGCTGGGGCCAACGTCCTGACTTTC | CASSVGTAAGANVLTF
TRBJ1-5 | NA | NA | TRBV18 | TGTGCCAGCTCACTGGGGAGGAGCAATCAGCCCCAGCATTTT | CASSLGRSNQPQHF
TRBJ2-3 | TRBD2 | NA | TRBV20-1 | TGCAGTGCCTTGCGGATAGCGGGATCGACAGATACGCAGTATTTT | CSALRIAGSTDTQYF
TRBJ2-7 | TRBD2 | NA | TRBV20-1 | TGCAGTGCGCCTGGGCTAGCGGAGACCTACGAGCAGTACTTC | CSAPGLAETYEQYF
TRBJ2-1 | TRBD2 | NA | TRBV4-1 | TGCGCCAGCAGTTCAACTAGCGGGAGATCCTACAATGAGCAGTTCTTC | CASSSTSGRSYNEQFF
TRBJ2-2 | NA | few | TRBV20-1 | TGCAGTGCTTGGAGGGCGAACACCGGGGAGCTGTTTTTT | CSAWRANTGELFF
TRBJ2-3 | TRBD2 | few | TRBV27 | TGTGCCAGCAGATCCGGGGGGTCTGGAGATACGCAGTATTTT | CASRSGGSGDTQYF
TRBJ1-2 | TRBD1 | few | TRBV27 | TGTGCCAGCAGTGCCCGACAGGGTATCAATGGCTACACCTTC | CASSARQGINGYTF
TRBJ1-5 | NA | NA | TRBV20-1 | TGCAGTGCTAGAGATTTACAGGGCGAGAATCAGCCCCAGCATTTT | CSARDLQGENQPQHF
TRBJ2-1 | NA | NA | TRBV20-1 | TGCAGTCTAGACAGGAACCAAAATGAGCAGTTCTTC | CSLDRNQNEQFF
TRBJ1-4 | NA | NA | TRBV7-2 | TGTGCCAGCAGCTTAGGACAGACAACTAATGAAAAACTGTTTTTT | CASSLGQTTNEKLFF
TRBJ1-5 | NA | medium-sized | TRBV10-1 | TGCGCCAGCAGCGAATGGGGGAATCAGCCCCAGCATTTT | CASSEWGNQPQHF
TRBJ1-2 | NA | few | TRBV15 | TGTGCCACCAGCAGAGATTTAGGAGGGGATGGCTACACCTTC | CATSRDLGGDGYTF
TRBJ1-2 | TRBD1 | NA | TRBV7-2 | TGTGCCAGCAGCTTTGGACAGGGGGACTACGGCTACACCTTC | CASSFGQGDYGYTF
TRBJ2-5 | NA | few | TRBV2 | TGTGCCAGCAGTGAAACTCCAACAGGGTATGGGGCCCAGTACTTC | CASSETPTGYGAQYF
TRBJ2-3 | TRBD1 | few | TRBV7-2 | TGTGCCAGCAGCCAGGGACAGGGATTGACAGATACGCAGTATTTT | CASSQGQGLTDTQYF
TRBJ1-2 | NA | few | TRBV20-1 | TGCAGTGCTAACAGGATCTATGGCTACACCTTC | CSANRIYGYTF
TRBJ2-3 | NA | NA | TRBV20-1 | TGCAGTGCTCCCACGGGCTTCACAGATACGCAGTATTTT | CSAPTGFTDTQYF
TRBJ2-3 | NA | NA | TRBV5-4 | TGTGCCAGCAGCGTGGAGGGCCCAGATACGCAGTATTTT | CASSVEGPDTQYF
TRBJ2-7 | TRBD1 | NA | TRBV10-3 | TGTGCCATCAGTTTCGGGAGACAGGGGGACGAGCAGTACTTC | CAISFGRQGDEQYF
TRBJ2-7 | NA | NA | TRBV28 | TGTGCCAGCAGGCTGACAGGAGCCTACGAGCAGTACTTC | CASRLTGAYEQYF
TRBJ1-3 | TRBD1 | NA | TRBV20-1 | TGCAGTGCTAGAAGGCCTAGGACAGGGGATGGAAACACCATATATTTT | CSARRPRTGDGNTIYF
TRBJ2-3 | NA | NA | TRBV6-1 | TGTGCCAGCAGTGAAGACACTACTAGCACAGATACGCAGTATTTT | CASSEDTTSTDTQYF
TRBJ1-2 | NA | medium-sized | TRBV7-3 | TGTGCCAGCAGCTTAAGGGCCGAAGAAGACTATGGCTACACCTTC | CASSLRAEEDYGYTF
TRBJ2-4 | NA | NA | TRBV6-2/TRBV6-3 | TGTGCCAGCAGTTCCGGGACGGGAGCTAGGAACATTCAGTACTTC | CASSSGTGARNIQYF